This TCR beta chain was documented in a study of radiotherapy plus CTLA-4 blockade in lung cancer. Study-wide results and caveats: Researchers report tumor-derived TCR clones expanding in blood after radiotherapy plus ipilimumab.

With respect to this clone: Its antigen is not known.

The CDR3 totals 12 residues. Germline trimming cut 8 bases from V and 7 bases from J; bases unmatched to any gene: 4. CDR1 and CDR2 (germline): SNHLY, FYNNEI. Only in-frame clones appear in the TCRdb table, and some are missing; sequencing was by immunoSEQ multiplex PCR. Among 55,000 to 85,000 clones listed, roughly 76% were seen once. This material consisted of peripheral blood, taken from a patient treated with radiotherapy plus ipilimumab. The chain links TRBV2 to TRBJ1-1; 10 nucleotides line up with TRBD1. This clonotype originated in a human donor with non-small cell lung cancer whose response to radiotherapy plus ipilimumab could not be evaluated. Some clones in this sample may be carry-over from other donors' samples. This CDR3 is CASEDRGLEAFF. The CDR3 bases are TGTGCCAGCGAAGACAGGGGGCTTGAAGCTTTCTTT.